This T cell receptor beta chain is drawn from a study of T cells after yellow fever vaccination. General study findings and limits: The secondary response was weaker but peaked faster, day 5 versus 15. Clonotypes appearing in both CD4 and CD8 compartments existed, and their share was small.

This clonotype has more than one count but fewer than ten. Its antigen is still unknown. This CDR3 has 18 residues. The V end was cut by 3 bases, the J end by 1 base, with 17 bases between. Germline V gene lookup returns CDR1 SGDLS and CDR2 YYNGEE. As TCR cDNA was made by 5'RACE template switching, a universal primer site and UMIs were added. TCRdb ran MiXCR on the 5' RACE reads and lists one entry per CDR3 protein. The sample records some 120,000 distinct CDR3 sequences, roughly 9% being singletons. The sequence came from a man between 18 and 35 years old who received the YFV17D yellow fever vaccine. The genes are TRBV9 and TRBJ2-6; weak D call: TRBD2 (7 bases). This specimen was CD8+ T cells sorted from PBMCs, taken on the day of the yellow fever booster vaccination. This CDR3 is CASSGEGHRSSGANVLTF. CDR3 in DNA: TGTGCCAGCAGCGGGGAGGGACACCGGAGTTCTGGGGCCAACGTCCTGACTTTC.